This T cell receptor (beta chain) was identified during a study of blood T cell repertoires in COVID-19 (dated by TCRdb to about 2020). Study-level background: Samples covering the acute and convalescent phases of COVID-19 were provided by collaborators in the United States, Italy and Spain. Where HLA class I and class II types were available, the types were taken from metadata supplied by the sample provider, not from assay-based typing. A de-identified subject ID, COVID-19 status, age in years and sex were almost always included in the sample metadata. Subjects who had been exposed to COVID-19, were actively infected with it, or had recovered from it provided the deeply sampled blood TCRbeta repertoires that made up the dataset. The prospective study material was composed of cDNA or gDNA derived from T cells, B-cell-depleted T cells, or PBMCs. The repertoires were made available in a free public database intended to serve as a resource for research on the immune response to SARS-CoV-2. The samples were drawn from two sources: the first 160 participants of the ongoing ImmuneRACE study, and fewer than 1,500 subjects contributed by 6 global collaborators. Broader findings and caveats from the paper: How much clinical and demographic metadata was included differed by source and by participant, and the metadata was provided uncurated.

The germline V gene (reference sequence) sets CDR1 to LNHDA and CDR2 to SQIVND. There are 14 amino acids in the CDR3, from cysteine to phenylalanine inclusive. Only the CDR3 DNA stays, 42 bases, in frame from base 1. Trimming accounts for 6 bases at V and 8 bases at J, while the number of junction bases matched to no gene is 6. This clone was picked up a small number of times. Its binding antigen is unknown. No much larger clone exists at a distance of one base, and base qualities are not known. Participants in the prospective study were aged roughly 18 to 100 years, lived in some 24 United States geographic areas, and enrolled through a virtual design. In the prospective study, cohorts were assigned on the basis of participant-reported clinical history obtained from a screening survey and a study questionnaire. Each participant in the prospective study had whole blood, serum and a nasopharyngeal or oropharyngeal swab collected by mobile phlebotomists. Additional blood draws and questionnaires over an approximately two-month period could optionally be provided by prospective study participants. Blood samples from the prospective study were shipped frozen or at room temperature prior to DNA extraction.

TCRbeta CDR3 regions were amplified from genomic DNA by means of the immunoSEQ Assay, a bias-controlled multiplex PCR. The authors' pipeline ran thus. The number of nucleated cells in each sample was estimated by amplification of reference gene primers within the assay. Sequence reads were collapsed and filtered to measure the absolute abundance of every unique TCRbeta CDR3 rearrangement. For each sample, productive Simpson clonality was calculated by taking the square root of Simpson's diversity index across productive rearrangements. TCRdb obtained this table from immuneACCESS and retained in-frame rearrangements with V and J assigned. These tables miss some clones; where compared with another copy, unresolved V genes account for less than half of the shortfall, and the remainder is unexplained. That table furnishes V, J and clone size, whereas the DNA furnished D and trimming. In this sample the table shows some 130,000 clones, approximately 79% of which occur a single time. More than 2% of the sample goes to the ten largest clones.

The chain uses TRBV19 and TRBJ1-4, with 10 bases aligning to TRBD1. The sequence came from a middle-aged man with acute COVID-19. Source material: PBMCs or T cells enriched from blood (not recorded which). In nucleotides, the sequence is TGTGCCAGTAGACGGGACAGGGGACGGGAAAAACTGTTTTTT. This is translated as CASRRDRGREKLFF.